These 2 T cell receptor beta chains were sequenced from one sample in a study of regulatory T cells in long-lasting Graves disease. Regarding time point: newly diagnosed GD, antithyroid drugs for less than 3 months. Preparation of the TCR library used RNA extracted from PBMCs. Construction of TCR beta libraries relied on iRepertoire HTBI primers and on Arm-PCR targeting CDR3 regions. TCRdb independently ran MiXCR on the multiplex PCR reads; one entry per CDR3 protein. The sample carries around 320,000 distinct CDR3 sequences, over 15% recorded once. The same data also contributed to another study, on T cells in Graves' hyperthyroidism and ophthalmopathy.

This specimen was peripheral blood mononuclear cells (PBMCs), taken at new diagnosis, from a patient treated with antithyroid drugs. All receptors derive from a man between 40 and 49 years old with Graves disease.

In this sample, this clonotype turned up many times. The chain is built from TRBV10-3 and TRBJ2-1; 8 bases agree with TRBD2. The CDR3 is 16 amino acids. Trimming took 7 bases from V and 0 from J; bases not matched to a gene: 8. Germline V lookup: CDR1 ENHRY, CDR2 SYGVKD. The DNA of the CDR3 is TGTGCCATCAATTCACTAGCGGCAAGCTCCTACAATGAGCAGTTCTTC. It translates to CAINSLAASSYNEQFF.

The CDR3 bases are TGTGCCAGCAGCTTGGGTTTCGACGAGCAGTACTTC. Translated: CASSLGFDEQYF. V and J are TRBV5-4 and TRBJ2-7, with no clear D. V shed 0 bases and J shed 5 bases, with 6 bases lying between them. The CDR3 is 12 amino acids. Germline CDR1 is SGHNT and CDR2 is YYREEE (reference sequence).